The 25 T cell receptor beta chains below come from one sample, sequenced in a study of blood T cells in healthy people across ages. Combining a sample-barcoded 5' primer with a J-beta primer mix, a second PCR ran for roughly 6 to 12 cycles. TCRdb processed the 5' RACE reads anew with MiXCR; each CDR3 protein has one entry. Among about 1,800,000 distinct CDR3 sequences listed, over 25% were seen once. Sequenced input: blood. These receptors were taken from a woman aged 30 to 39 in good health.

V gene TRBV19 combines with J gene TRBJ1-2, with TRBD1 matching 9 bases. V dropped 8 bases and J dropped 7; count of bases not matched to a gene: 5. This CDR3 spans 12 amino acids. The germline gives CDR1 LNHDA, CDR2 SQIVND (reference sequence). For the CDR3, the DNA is TGTGCCAGTTTGGACAGGGGCTCTGGCTACACCTTC. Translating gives CASLDRGSGYTF.

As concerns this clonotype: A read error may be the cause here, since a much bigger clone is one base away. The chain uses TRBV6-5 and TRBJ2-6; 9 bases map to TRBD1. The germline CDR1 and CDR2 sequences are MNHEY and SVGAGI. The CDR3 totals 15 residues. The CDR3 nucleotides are TGTGCCAGCAGGAGGACAGGGGATGGGGCCAACGTCCGGACTTTC. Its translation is CASRRTGDGANVRTF.

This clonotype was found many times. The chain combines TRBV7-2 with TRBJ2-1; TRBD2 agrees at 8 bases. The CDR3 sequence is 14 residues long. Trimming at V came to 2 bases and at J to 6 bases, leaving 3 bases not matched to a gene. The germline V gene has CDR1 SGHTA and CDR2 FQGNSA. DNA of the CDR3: TGTGCCAGCAGCTTAACTAGCGGCGGCAATGAGCAGTTCTTC. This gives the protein CASSLTSGGNEQFF. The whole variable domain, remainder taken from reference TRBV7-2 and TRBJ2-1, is GAGVSQSPSNKVTEKGKDVELRCDPISGHTALYWYRQSLGQGLEFLIYFQGNSAPDKSGLPSDRFSAERTGGSVSTLTIQRTQQEDSAVYLCASSLTSGGNEQFFGPGTRLTVL.

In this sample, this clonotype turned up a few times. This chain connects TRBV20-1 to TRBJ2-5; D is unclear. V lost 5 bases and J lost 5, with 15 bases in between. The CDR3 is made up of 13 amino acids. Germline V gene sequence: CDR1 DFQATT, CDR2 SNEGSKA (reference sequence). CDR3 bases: TGCAGTGCTGAAAAGGTCGGATTGGAGACCCAGTACTTC. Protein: CSAEKVGLETQYF.

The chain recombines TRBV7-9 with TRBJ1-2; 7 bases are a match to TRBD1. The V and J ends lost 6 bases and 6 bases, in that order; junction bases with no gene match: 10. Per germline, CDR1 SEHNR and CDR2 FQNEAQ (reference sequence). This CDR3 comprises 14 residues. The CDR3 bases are TGTGCCAGCAGAGTAGGGACAGCGGGGGATGGCTACACCTTC. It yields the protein CASRVGTAGDGYTF. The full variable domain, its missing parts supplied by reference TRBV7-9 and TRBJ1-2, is DTGVSQNPRHKITKRGQNVTFRCDPISEHNRLYWYRQTLGQGPEFLTYFQNEAQLEKSRLLSDRFSAERPKGSFSTLEIQRTEQGDSAMYLCASRVGTAGDGYTFGSGTRLTVV.

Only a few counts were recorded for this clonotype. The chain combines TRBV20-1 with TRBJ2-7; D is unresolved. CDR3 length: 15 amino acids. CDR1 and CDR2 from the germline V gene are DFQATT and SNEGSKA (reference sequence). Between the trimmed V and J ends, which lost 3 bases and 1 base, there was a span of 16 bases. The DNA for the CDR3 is TGCAGTGCTAGGTGGGAAACAGCCTTTTCCTACGAGCAGTACTTC. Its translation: CSARWETAFSYEQYF.

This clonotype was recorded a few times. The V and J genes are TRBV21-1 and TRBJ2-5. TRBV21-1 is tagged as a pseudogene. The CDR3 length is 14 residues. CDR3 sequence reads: CVSRIIGNKETQYF. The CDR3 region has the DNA TGTGTCAGTCGAATCATTGGAAATAAGGAGACCCAGTACTTC.

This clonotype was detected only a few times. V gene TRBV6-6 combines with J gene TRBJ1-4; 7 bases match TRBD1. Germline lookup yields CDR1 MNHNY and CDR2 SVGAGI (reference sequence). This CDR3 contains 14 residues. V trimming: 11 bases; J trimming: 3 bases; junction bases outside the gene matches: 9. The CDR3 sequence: CAARPGTANEKLFF. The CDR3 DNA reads TGTGCCGCAAGACCAGGGACAGCTAATGAAAAACTGTTTTTT.

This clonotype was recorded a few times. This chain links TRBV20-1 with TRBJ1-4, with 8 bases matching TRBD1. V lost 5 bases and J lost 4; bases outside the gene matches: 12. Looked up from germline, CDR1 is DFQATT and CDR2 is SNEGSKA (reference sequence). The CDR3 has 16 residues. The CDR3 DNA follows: TGCAGTGCTTTCCCCGGGACAGGCGACTTTAATGAAAAACTGTTTTTT. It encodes CSAFPGTGDFNEKLFF.

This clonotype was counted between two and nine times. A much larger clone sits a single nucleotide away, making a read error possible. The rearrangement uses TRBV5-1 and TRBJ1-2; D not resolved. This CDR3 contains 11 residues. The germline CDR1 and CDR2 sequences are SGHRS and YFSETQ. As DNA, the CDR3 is TGCGCCAGCAGAGGCAACTATGGCCACACCTTC. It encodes CASRGNYGHTF.

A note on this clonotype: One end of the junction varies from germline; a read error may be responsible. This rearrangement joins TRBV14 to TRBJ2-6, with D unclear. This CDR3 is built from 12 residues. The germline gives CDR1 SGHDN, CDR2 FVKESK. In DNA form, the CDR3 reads TGTGCCAGCAGCCAAGTATTTGACGTCCGGACTTTC. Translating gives CASSQVFDVRTF.

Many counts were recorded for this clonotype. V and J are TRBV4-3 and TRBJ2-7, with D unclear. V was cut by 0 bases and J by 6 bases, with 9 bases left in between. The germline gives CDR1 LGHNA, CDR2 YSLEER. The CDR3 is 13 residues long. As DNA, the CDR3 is TGCGCCAGCAGCCAAGATGGGCAGTCCGAGCAGTACTTC. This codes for CASSQDGQSEQYF.

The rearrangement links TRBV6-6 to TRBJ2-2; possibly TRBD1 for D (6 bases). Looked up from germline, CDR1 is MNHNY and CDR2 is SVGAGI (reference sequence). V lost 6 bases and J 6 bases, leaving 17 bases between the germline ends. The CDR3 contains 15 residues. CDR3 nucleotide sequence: TGTGCCAGCAGCGACAGGACAGTCCGGGCCGGGGAGCTGTTTTTT. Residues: CASSDRTVRAGELFF.

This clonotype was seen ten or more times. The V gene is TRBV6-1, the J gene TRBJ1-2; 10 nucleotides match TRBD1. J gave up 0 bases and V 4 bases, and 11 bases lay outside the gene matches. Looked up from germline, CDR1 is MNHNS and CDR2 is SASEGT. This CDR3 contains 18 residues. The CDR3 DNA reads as TGTGCCAGCAGTGGAATGACAGGGGGCGAAGGAGCTAACTATGGCTACACCTTC. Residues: CASSGMTGGEGANYGYTF.

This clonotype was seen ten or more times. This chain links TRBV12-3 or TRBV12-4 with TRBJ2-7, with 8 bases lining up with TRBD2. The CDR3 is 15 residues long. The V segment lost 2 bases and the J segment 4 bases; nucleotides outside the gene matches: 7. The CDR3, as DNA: TGTGCCAGCAGTTTAAGGGCGGGAGGCCTTTACGAGCAGTACTTC. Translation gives CASSLRAGGLYEQYF.

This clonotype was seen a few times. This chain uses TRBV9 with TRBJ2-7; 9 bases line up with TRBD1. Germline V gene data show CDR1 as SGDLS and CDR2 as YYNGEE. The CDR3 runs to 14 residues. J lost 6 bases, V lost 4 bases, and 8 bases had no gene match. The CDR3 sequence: CASSPQDRGSEQYF. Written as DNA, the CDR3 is TGTGCCAGCAGCCCTCAGGACAGGGGAAGCGAGCAGTACTTC.

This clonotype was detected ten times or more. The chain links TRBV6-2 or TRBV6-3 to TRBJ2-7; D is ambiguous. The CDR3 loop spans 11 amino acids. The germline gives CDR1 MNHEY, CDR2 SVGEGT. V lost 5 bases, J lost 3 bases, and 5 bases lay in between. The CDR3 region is CASSNNYEQYF. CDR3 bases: TGTGCCAGCAGTAACAACTACGAGCAGTACTTC.

The CDR3, as DNA: TGCAGCGTGGCGGGTCGTCAGCACGCTGAAGCTTTCTTT. It translates to CSVAGRQHAEAFF. This chain uses TRBV29-1 with TRBJ1-1; D remains unclear. Germline-derived CDR1 and CDR2 are SQVTM and ANQGSEA. Trimming cost V 6 bases and J 6 bases, with 17 bases left between them. This CDR3 comprises 13 residues.

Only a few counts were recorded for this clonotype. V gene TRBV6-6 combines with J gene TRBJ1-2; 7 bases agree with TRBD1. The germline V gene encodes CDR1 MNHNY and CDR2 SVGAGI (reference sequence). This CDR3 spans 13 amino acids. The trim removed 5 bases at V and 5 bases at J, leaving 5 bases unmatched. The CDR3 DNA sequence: TGTGCCAGCAGTGGGAGGGGGCGTTATGGCTACACCTTC. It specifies CASSGRGRYGYTF.

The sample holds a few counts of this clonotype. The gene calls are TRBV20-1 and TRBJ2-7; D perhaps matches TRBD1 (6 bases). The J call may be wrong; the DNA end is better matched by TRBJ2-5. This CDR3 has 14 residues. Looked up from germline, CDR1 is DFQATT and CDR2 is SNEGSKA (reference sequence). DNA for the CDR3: TGCAGTGCTAGAGATCCGGACAGCAAAGAGACCCAGTACTTC. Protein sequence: CSARDPDSKETQYF.

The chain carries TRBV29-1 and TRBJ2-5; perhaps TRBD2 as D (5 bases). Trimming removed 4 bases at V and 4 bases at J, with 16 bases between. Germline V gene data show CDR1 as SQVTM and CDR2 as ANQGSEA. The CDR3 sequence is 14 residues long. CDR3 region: CSVGGRAGRETQYF. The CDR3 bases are TGCAGCGTTGGTGGGCGGGCAGGACGAGAGACCCAGTACTTC. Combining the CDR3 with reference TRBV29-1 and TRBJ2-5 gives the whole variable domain SAVISQKPSRDICQRGTSLTIQCQVDSQVTMMFWYRQQPGQSLTLIATANQGSEATYESGFVIDKFPISRPNLTFSTLTVSNMSPEDSSIYLCSVGGRAGRETQYFGPGTRLLVL.

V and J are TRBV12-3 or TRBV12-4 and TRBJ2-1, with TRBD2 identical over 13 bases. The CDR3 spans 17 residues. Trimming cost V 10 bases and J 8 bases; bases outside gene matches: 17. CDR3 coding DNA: TGTGCCACCACGGAAATTTCCGGGACTAGCGGGGTCGATGAGCAGTTCTTC. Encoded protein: CATTEISGTSGVDEQFF.

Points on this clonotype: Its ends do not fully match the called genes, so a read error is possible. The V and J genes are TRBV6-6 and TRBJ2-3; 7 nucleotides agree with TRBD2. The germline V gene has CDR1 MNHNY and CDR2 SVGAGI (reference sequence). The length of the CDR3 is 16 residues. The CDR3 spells CASNYSVLAGADTQYF. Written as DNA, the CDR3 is TGTGCCAGCAATTACTCGGTTTTGGCGGGAGCAGATACGCAGTATTTT.

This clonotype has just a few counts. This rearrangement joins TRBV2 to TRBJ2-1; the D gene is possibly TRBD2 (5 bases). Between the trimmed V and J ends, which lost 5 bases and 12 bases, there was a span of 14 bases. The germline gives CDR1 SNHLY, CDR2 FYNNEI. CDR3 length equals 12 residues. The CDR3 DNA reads TGTGCCAGCAGTTTCGGGCCCGAGGGGCAGTTCTTC. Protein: CASSFGPEGQFF.

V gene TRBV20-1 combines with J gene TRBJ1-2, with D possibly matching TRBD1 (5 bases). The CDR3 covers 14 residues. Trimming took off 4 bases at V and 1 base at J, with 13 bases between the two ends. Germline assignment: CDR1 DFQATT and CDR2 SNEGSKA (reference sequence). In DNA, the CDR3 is TGCAGTGCTATAGGTACAGGCAGTAACTATGGCTACACCTTC. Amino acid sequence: CSAIGTGSNYGYTF.